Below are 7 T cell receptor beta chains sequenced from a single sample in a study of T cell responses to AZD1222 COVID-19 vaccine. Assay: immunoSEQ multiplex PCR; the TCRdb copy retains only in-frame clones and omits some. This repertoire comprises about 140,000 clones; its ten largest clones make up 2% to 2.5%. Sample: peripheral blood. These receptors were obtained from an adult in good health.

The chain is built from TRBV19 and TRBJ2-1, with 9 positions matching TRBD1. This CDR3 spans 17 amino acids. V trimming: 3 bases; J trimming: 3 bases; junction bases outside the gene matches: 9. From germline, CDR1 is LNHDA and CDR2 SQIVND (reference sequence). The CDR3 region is CASSMVRGTGIYNEQFF. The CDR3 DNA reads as TGTGCCAGTAGTATGGTTCGCGGGACAGGGATCTACAATGAGCAGTTCTTC.

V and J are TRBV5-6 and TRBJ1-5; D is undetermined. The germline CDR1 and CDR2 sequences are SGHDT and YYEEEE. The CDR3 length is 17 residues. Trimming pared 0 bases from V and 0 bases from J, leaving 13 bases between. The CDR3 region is CASSLAASGYSNQPQHF. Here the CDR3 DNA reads TGTGCCAGCAGCTTGGCCGCTTCGGGGTATAGCAATCAGCCCCAGCATTTT. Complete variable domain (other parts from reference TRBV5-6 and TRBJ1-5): DAGVTQSPTHLIKTRGQQVTLRCSPKSGHDTVSWYQQALGQGPQFIFQYYEEEERQRGNFPDRFSGHQFPNYSSELNVNALLLGDSALYLCASSLAASGYSNQPQHFGDGTRLSIL.

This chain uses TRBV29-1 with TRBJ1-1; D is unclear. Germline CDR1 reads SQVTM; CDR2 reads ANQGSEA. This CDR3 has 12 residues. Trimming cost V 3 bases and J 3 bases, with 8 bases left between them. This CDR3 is CSVDRSYTEAFF. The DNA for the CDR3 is TGCAGCGTTGATCGGTCTTACACTGAAGCTTTCTTT.

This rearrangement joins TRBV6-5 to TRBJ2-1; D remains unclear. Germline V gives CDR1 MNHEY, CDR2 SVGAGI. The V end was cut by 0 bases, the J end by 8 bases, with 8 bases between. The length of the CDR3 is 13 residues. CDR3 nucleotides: TGTGCCAGCAGTTACTCAGGGAAGGATGAGCAGTTCTTC. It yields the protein CASSYSGKDEQFF.

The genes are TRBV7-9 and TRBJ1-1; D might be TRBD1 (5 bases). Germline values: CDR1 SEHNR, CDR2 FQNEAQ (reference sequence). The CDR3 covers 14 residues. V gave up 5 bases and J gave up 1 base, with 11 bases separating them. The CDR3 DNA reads TGTGCCAGCAGCCAAGGGGCGGGGAACACTGAAGCTTTCTTT. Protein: CASSQGAGNTEAFF. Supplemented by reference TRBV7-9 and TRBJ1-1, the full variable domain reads DTGVSQNPRHKITKRGQNVTFRCDPISEHNRLYWYRQTLGQGPEFLTYFQNEAQLEKSRLLSDRFSAERPKGSFSTLEIQRTEQGDSAMYLCASSQGAGNTEAFFGQGTRLTVV.

CDR3 in amino acids: CASSDLGQGSYEQYF. The CDR3, as DNA: TGTGCCAGCAGTGACCTGGGACAGGGCTCCTACGAGCAGTACTTC. This rearrangement joins TRBV6-1 to TRBJ2-7, with TRBD1 identical over 9 bases. Germline trimming cut 3 bases from V and 0 bases from J; bases unmatched to any gene: 3. The CDR3 extends over 15 amino acids. Germline V CDR1 and CDR2: MNHNS, SASEGT.

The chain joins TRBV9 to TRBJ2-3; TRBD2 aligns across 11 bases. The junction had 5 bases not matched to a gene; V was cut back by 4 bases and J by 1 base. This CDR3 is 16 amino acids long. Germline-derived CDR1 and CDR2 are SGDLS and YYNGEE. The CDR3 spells CASSISGGEGTDTQYF. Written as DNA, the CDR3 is TGTGCCAGCAGCATTAGCGGGGGGGAGGGCACAGATACGCAGTATTTT.